These 27 T cell receptor beta chains were sequenced from one sample in a study of blood T cell repertoires in COVID-19. Repertoires were generated with immunoSEQ multiplex PCR, while TCRdb's copy carries only in-frame clones and drops some. The sample has about 200,000 clones, 85% seen once. Source material: PBMCs or T cells enriched from blood (not recorded which). The receptors were sampled from a man between 35 and 55 years old who had recovered from COVID-19.

The CDR3 bases are TGTGCCAGCAGCGCAGACAGAACGAACACTGAAGCTTTCTTT. This gives the protein CASSADRTNTEAFF. The chain couples TRBV7-2 to TRBJ1-1; D is perhaps TRBD1 (5 bases). Germline assignment: CDR1 SGHTA and CDR2 FQGNSA. V was cut by 5 bases and J by 1 base, with 11 bases left in between. CDR3 length: 14 amino acids. Looking up the rest from reference TRBV7-2 and TRBJ1-1 gives the full variable domain: GAGVSQSPSNKVTEKGKDVELRCDPISGHTALYWYRQSLGQGLEFLIYFQGNSAPDKSGLPSDRFSAERTGGSVSTLTIQRTQQEDSAVYLCASSADRTNTEAFFGQGTRLTVV.

The chain employs TRBV4-2 and TRBJ2-7, with 8 nucleotides matching TRBD1. CDR1 and CDR2 (germline): LGHNA, YNFKEQ. The trim removed 1 base at V and 4 bases at J, leaving 12 bases unmatched. This CDR3 is 17 amino acids long. The CDR3 protein is CASSQGQGNARPYEQYF. Here the CDR3 DNA reads TGTGCCAGCAGCCAAGGACAGGGGAACGCTAGGCCTTACGAGCAGTACTTC.

This clone has just one count. This chain uses TRBV4-3 with TRBJ2-7; 8 nucleotides align to TRBD1. The CDR3 totals 14 residues. The germline V gene has CDR1 LGHNA and CDR2 YSLEER. V was clipped by 3 bases and J by 5 bases; unmatched bases: 6. CDR3 amino acids: CASSQLDRADEQYF. In DNA form, the CDR3 reads TGCGCCAGCAGCCAGTTGGACAGGGCCGACGAGCAGTACTTC.

The J gene is TRBJ1-2, the V gene TRBV3-1 (or the pseudogene TRBV3-2), with 9 bases aligning to TRBD1. CDR3 length: 14 amino acids. With V trimmed by 4 bases and J by 5 bases, 5 bases remained unmatched. Germline V gene sequence: CDR1 LGHDT, CDR2 YNNKEL (reference sequence). CDR3 loop: CASSPGTGYYGYTF. As DNA, the CDR3 is TGTGCCAGCAGCCCAGGGACAGGGTATTATGGCTACACCTTC.

J is TRBJ1-2 and V is TRBV11-2; TRBD1 aligns across 9 bases. The ends lost 5 bases at V and 8 bases at J; junction bases unmatched: 6. Germline assignment: CDR1 SGHAT and CDR2 FQNNGV. This CDR3 has 13 amino acids. CDR3 loop: CASSPGTGNGYTF. DNA for the CDR3: TGTGCCAGCAGCCCCGGGACAGGGAACGGCTACACCTTC. Looking up the rest from reference TRBV11-2 and TRBJ1-2 gives the full variable domain: EAGVAQSPRYKIIEKRQSVAFWCNPISGHATLYWYQQILGQGPKLLIQFQNNGVVDDSQLPKDRFSAERLKGVDSTLKIQPAKLEDSAVYLCASSPGTGNGYTFGSGTRLTVV.

The V call is TRBV2, the J call TRBJ1-6, with 7 bases fitting TRBD1. The CDR3 consists of 13 residues. Per germline, CDR1 SNHLY and CDR2 FYNNEI. With 7 bases clipped from V and 8 bases from J, the junction kept 5 bases outside the gene matches. The CDR3 DNA reads TGTGCCAGCATACGGGACAGCTATTCACCCCTCCACTTT. Amino acid sequence: CASIRDSYSPLHF.

V is TRBV25-1 and J is TRBJ1-2, with D uncertain. Trimming removed 4 bases at V and 6 bases at J, with 15 bases between. The germline CDR1 and CDR2 sequences are MGHDK and SYGVNS. The CDR3 is 14 residues long. CDR3 residues: CASSAPPPLHGYTF. The CDR3 nucleotides are TGTGCCAGCAGTGCCCCTCCCCCCCTCCATGGCTACACCTTC.

The chain has TRBV7-2 and TRBJ2-7, with D unresolved. V was cut by 7 bases and J by 2 bases, with 18 bases left in between. The germline CDR1 and CDR2 sequences are SGHTA and FQGNSA. CDR3 length: 15 amino acids. The CDR3 region is CASTPSTGNPYEQYF. The CDR3 DNA reads TGTGCCAGCACCCCCTCGACTGGAAATCCCTACGAGCAGTACTTC.

This chain joins TRBV5-1 and TRBJ1-2; D perhaps matches TRBD1 (5 bases). This CDR3 spans 13 amino acids. Germline V gene data show CDR1 as SGHRS and CDR2 as YFSETQ. Between the trimmed V and J ends, which lost 3 bases and 8 bases, there was a span of 14 bases. This CDR3 reads CASSSELGEGYTF. The CDR3 nucleotides read TGCGCCAGCAGCTCGGAGTTAGGGGAAGGCTACACCTTC.

This rearrangement joins TRBV3-1 (or the pseudogene TRBV3-2) to TRBJ2-7, with D possibly TRBD1 on 5 matching bases. CDR1 is LGHDT and CDR2 is YNNKEL in the germline V gene (reference sequence). V lost 1 base and J lost 0, with 10 bases in between. The CDR3 spans 15 residues. The CDR3 spells CASSQVQDTSYEQYF. For the CDR3, the DNA is TGTGCCAGCAGCCAAGTTCAGGACACCTCCTACGAGCAGTACTTC.

Written as DNA, the CDR3 is TGTGCCAGCAGCCAAGGTCGCCGGGGAGGTGGTTACGAGCAGTACTTC. Translated, it gives CASSQGRRGGGYEQYF. V gene TRBV14 combines with J gene TRBJ2-7, with a weak D call TRBD2 (6 bases). This CDR3 is 16 amino acids long. With 1 base removed from V and 4 bases from J, the gap between germline ends came to 17 bases. Germline V CDR1 and CDR2: SGHDN, FVKESK.

The chain is built from TRBV6-2 or TRBV6-3 and TRBJ1-4, with D perhaps matching TRBD1 (5 bases). The CDR3 length is 15 residues. V lost 0 bases to trimming and J lost 6 bases, with 11 bases between them. Germline assignment: CDR1 MNHEY and CDR2 SVGEGT. CDR3 nucleotides: TGTGCCAGCAGTTACTCGGGCAGGGAGGATGAAAAACTGTTTTTT. Translation gives CASSYSGREDEKLFF.

The genes are TRBV30 and TRBJ2-5; 8 positions agree with TRBD1. Germline lookup yields CDR1 GTSNPN and CDR2 SVGIG (reference sequence). V dropped 0 bases and J dropped 1; count of bases not matched to a gene: 10. The CDR3 loop spans 17 amino acids. CDR3 nucleotides: TGTGCCTGGAGTGTTCAAGGACAGGGTATTCTCCAAGAGACCCAGTACTTC. Translating gives CAWSVQGQGILQETQYF.

Ten or more counts support this clone. This chain joins TRBV2 and TRBJ1-6, with a weak D call TRBD1 (5 bases). This CDR3 has 13 amino acids. CDR1 is SNHLY and CDR2 is FYNNEI in the germline V gene. Trimming removed 8 bases from V and 3 bases from J, with 8 bases in between. Written as DNA, the CDR3 is TGTGCCAGCCGGGGGGGCTATAATTCACCCCTCCACTTT. Protein sequence: CASRGGYNSPLHF.

CDR3 residues: CASSSGTSVGTDTQYF. The CDR3 DNA reads TGCGCCAGCAGCTCCGGGACTAGCGTAGGCACAGATACGCAGTATTTT. The chain couples TRBV5-1 to TRBJ2-3, with 10 bases that match TRBD2. Germline assignment: CDR1 SGHRS and CDR2 YFSETQ. V was pared by 3 bases and J by 1 base, with 5 bases of the junction left unmatched. There are 16 residues in the CDR3. Supplemented by reference TRBV5-1 and TRBJ2-3, the full variable domain reads KAGVTQTPRYLIKTRGQQVTLSCSPISGHRSVSWYQQTPGQGLQFLFEYFSETQRNKGNFPGRFSGRQFSNSRSEMNVSTLELGDSALYLCASSSGTSVGTDTQYFGPGTRLTVL.

The J gene is TRBJ1-5, the V gene TRBV9, with 7 nucleotides matching TRBD1. This CDR3 region has 15 residues. J gave up 7 bases and V 0 bases, and 7 bases lay outside the gene matches. The germline V gene has CDR1 SGDLS and CDR2 YYNGEE. The CDR3 sequence: CASSVGQGEDQPQHF. As DNA, the CDR3 is TGTGCCAGCAGCGTAGGACAGGGAGAGGACCAGCCCCAGCATTTT.

The chain recombines TRBV21-1 with TRBJ2-1; the listed D gene, TRBD2, was not tested against the DNA. TRBV21-1 is shown as a pseudogene. This CDR3 has 18 amino acids. CDR3 DNA sequence: TGTGCCAGCAGCAAAAGGTGCGGCTTAGATACCACCTACAATGAGCAGTTCTTC. Protein product: CASSKRCGLDTTYNEQFF.

The rearrangement uses TRBV4-2 and TRBJ2-7, with TRBD2 matching over 12 bases. This CDR3 has 16 amino acids. V was pared by 4 bases and J by 1 base, with 5 bases of the junction left unmatched. Germline V gene data show CDR1 as LGHNA and CDR2 as YNFKEQ. This CDR3 is CASSLGLAGRSYEQYF. The CDR3 coding sequence is TGTGCCAGCAGCCTAGGACTAGCGGGGAGATCCTACGAGCAGTACTTC.

The genes are TRBV3-1 (or the pseudogene TRBV3-2) and TRBJ1-1; D perhaps matches TRBD1 (5 bases). CDR3 size: 15 residues. CDR1 and CDR2 (germline): LGHDT, YNNKEL (reference sequence). V was trimmed by 0 bases and J by 4 bases, leaving 12 bases between them. The CDR3 nucleotides are TGTGCCAGCAGCCAAGATGAGGAGGGGACCACTGAAGCTTTCTTT. This sequence encodes CASSQDEEGTTEAFF.

The rearrangement joins TRBV7-2 to TRBJ1-2, with D hard to call. Deletions cut 4 bases from V and 7 bases from J, with 16 bases between. The CDR3 spans 14 residues. CDR1 and CDR2 (germline): SGHTA, FQGNSA. CDR3 residues: CASSSFEGNLGYTF. DNA for the CDR3: TGTGCCAGCAGCTCCTTCGAGGGAAACCTTGGCTACACCTTC.

This clone appeared a few times. V gene TRBV10-1 combines with J gene TRBJ2-3; TRBD2 matches 9 bases. Germline CDR1 WNHNN, CDR2 SYGVQD (reference sequence). The ends lost 2 bases at V and 3 bases at J; junction bases unmatched: 3. The CDR3 is made up of 15 amino acids. The CDR3 DNA is TGCGCCAGCAGTGAGGTTAGCGGGAGTACAGATACGCAGTATTTT. It codes for CASSEVSGSTDTQYF.

This clone has only a few counts. This chain connects TRBV11-3 to TRBJ1-1, with 8 bases lining up with TRBD1. The CDR3 is made up of 14 amino acids. The germline CDR1 and CDR2 sequences are SGHNT and YENEEA. J gave up 4 bases and V 3 bases, and 4 bases lay outside the gene matches. This CDR3 is CASSLTGVGTEAFF. CDR3 DNA: TGTGCCAGCAGCTTGACAGGGGTTGGCACTGAAGCTTTCTTT.

The rearrangement uses TRBV6-2 or TRBV6-3 and TRBJ2-2; D is possibly TRBD2 (6 bases). Germline V gene lookup returns CDR1 MNHEY and CDR2 SVGEGT. V was pared by 6 bases and J by 7 bases, with 18 bases between. There are 15 residues in the CDR3. CDR3 DNA: TGTGCCAGCAGCCCGGGAGTTGTGAGGGTCGGGGAGCTGTTTTTT. This gives the protein CASSPGVVRVGELFF.

The rearrangement joins TRBV6-5 to TRBJ1-5; no firm D call. The length of the CDR3 is 14 residues. CDR1 and CDR2 (germline): MNHEY, SVGAGI. With 5 bases removed from V and 9 bases from J, the gap between germline ends came to 17 bases. For the CDR3, the DNA is TGTGCCAGCAGTACCCAAGAGAGTCCCGGGCCCCAGCATTTT. This encodes CASSTQESPGPQHF.

The chain recombines TRBV5-4 with TRBJ2-7; possible D gene TRBD2, 6 bases. V lost 4 bases, J lost 5 bases, and 13 bases lay in between. CDR1 SGHNT and CDR2 YYREEE come from the germline V gene (reference sequence). The length of the CDR3 is 13 residues. This chain's CDR3 is CASSEQTRDEQYF. The CDR3 nucleotides are TGTGCCAGCAGCGAACAGACTAGAGACGAGCAGTACTTC.

This clone was observed once. The V gene is TRBV28, the J gene TRBJ2-1; 8 bases are shared with TRBD1. Germline-derived CDR1 and CDR2 are MDHEN and SYDVKM. With 6 bases clipped from V and 3 bases from J, the junction kept 7 bases outside the gene matches. This CDR3 has 15 residues. In DNA form, the CDR3 reads TGTGCCAGCAGCCCCGGACAGGGAAACTACAATGAGCAGTTCTTC. This codes for CASSPGQGNYNEQFF.

The chain has TRBV2 and TRBJ1-2; tentatively, D is TRBD1 (5 bases). The V and J ends lost 8 bases and 8 bases respectively, with 21 bases between them. The CDR3 covers 14 residues. Germline CDR1 and CDR2: SNHLY and FYNNEI. CDR3 sequence reads: CASPGQPGPWGYTF. The CDR3, as DNA: TGTGCCAGCCCCGGACAACCGGGCCCGTGGGGCTACACCTTC.